Here is one T cell receptor (beta chain) with its context. Assay: immunoSEQ multiplex PCR; the TCRdb copy retains only in-frame clones and omits some. Of some 64,000 clones listed, roughly nine tenths are singletons. The ends were cut back, 3 bases at V and 5 bases at J, with 13 bases in the middle. There are 14 residues in the CDR3. CDR1 and CDR2 (germline): LNHNV, YYDKDF (reference sequence). The sample originates from a study of OX40 agonist ivuxolimab in advanced cancers. This specimen was CD4+ or CD8+ T cells sorted from blood, taken in a trial of the OX40 agonist ivuxolimab. The chain uses TRBV15 and TRBJ2-5, with TRBD2 as a possible D gene (6 bases). The clonotype originates from an adult with an advanced solid tumor such as melanoma, head and neck, liver or kidney cancer. The CDR3 nucleotides are TGTGCCACCAGCAGGCCGGGAGTCGGGGAGACCCAGTACTTC. Residues: CATSRPGVGETQYF.